The 18 T cell receptor beta chains given below trace back to one sample, sequenced in a study of early T cells in non-severe SARS-CoV-2 infection. TCRdb itself ran the 5' RACE reads through MiXCR, one entry per CDR3 protein. The sample holds 95,000 to 120,000 distinct CDR3 sequences, around 10% seen once. The sequencing sample was made of whole blood. These receptors came from an adult who was a healthcare worker with PCR-confirmed SARS-CoV-2 infection or an uninfected control (not recorded which).

This clonotype was seen repeatedly, ten times or more. V usage is TRBV11-2 and J usage is TRBJ1-2, with a weak D call TRBD1 (6 bases). The CDR3 spans 14 residues. Germline lookup yields CDR1 SGHAT and CDR2 FQNNGV. With 10 bases removed from V and 8 bases from J, the gap between germline ends came to 23 bases. DNA of the CDR3: TGTGCCACCTTAGCAGACGGGACATATGACGGCTACACCTTC. Residues: CATLADGTYDGYTF.

This clonotype came up many times. This rearrangement joins TRBV3-1 to TRBJ1-5; 8 bases are shared with TRBD1. Germline CDR1 LGHDT, CDR2 YNNKEL (reference sequence). V trimming: 4 bases; J trimming: 3 bases; junction bases outside the gene matches: 5. The CDR3 runs 15 residues. The CDR3 sequence: CASSRDRSFNQPQHF. The CDR3, as DNA: TGTGCCAGCAGCCGGGACAGGAGCTTCAATCAGCCCCAGCATTTT.

This clonotype was seen only a few times. The genes are TRBV27 and TRBJ2-1, with 9 bases fitting TRBD1. Trimming removed 5 bases from V and 4 bases from J; junction bases left unmatched: 9. The CDR3 runs to 16 residues. CDR1 MNHEY and CDR2 SMNVEV come from the germline V gene (reference sequence). CDR3 DNA sequence: TGTGCCAGCAGTCGATCCTCCGGGACAGGGTACAATGAGCAGTTCTTC. It encodes CASSRSSGTGYNEQFF.

J is TRBJ1-4 and V is TRBV7-9; 10 bases match TRBD1. V gave up 3 bases and J gave up 1 base; unmatched junction bases: 11. The CDR3 contains 19 residues. CDR1 is SEHNR, CDR2 FQNEAQ, per germline (reference sequence). CDR3 sequence: CASSFAPGQGSITNEKLFF. The CDR3 DNA follows: TGTGCCAGCAGCTTTGCGCCGGGACAGGGGAGTATAACTAATGAAAAACTGTTTTTT.

This clonotype was recorded many times. The CDR3 loop is CASSLVPGSGNTIYF. CDR3 nucleotide sequence: TGTGCCAGCAGCTTAGTGCCAGGCTCTGGAAACACCATATATTTT. V gene TRBV7-6 combines with J gene TRBJ1-3; D is undetermined. V shed 1 base and J shed 0 bases, with 7 bases lying between them. This CDR3 is built from 15 residues. CDR1 is SGHVS, CDR2 FNYEAQ, per germline.

The chain has TRBV11-3 and TRBJ1-5; 7 nucleotides line up with TRBD1. Germline CDR1 and CDR2: SGHNT and YENEEA. J gave up 0 bases and V 5 bases, and 4 bases lay outside the gene matches. The CDR3 has 15 amino acids. The CDR3 region has the DNA TGTGCCAGCAGCCTGGACAGGTATAGCAATCAGCCCCAGCATTTT. Its protein is CASSLDRYSNQPQHF. Looking up the rest from reference TRBV11-3 and TRBJ1-5 gives the full variable domain: EAGVVQSPRYKIIEKKQPVAFWCNPISGHNTLYWYLQNLGQGPELLIRYENEEAVDDSQLPKDRFSAERLKGVDSTLKIQPAELGDSAVYLCASSLDRYSNQPQHFGDGTRLSIL.

This clonotype came up a few times. The genes are TRBV29-1 and TRBJ2-7; D unclear. This CDR3 region has 13 residues. Trimming stripped 7 bases from V and 1 base from J, with 14 bases between. CDR1 SQVTM and CDR2 ANQGSEA come from the germline V gene. As DNA, the CDR3 is TGCAGCGCGCGCCAAAGAGGATCCTACGAGCAGTACTTC. Residues: CSARQRGSYEQYF.

This clonotype was counted at least ten times. This chain uses TRBV6-5 with TRBJ1-1; D unclear. Trimming removed 4 bases from V and 7 bases from J, with 16 bases in between. The germline CDR1 and CDR2 sequences are MNHEY and SVGAGI. This CDR3 has 14 amino acids. For the CDR3, the DNA is TGTGCCAGCAGTTCCCCCGTGGGAGCAATTGAAGCTTTCTTT. The encoded protein is CASSSPVGAIEAFF.

This clonotype was counted ten times or more. This rearrangement joins TRBV19 to TRBJ2-1, with TRBD2 matching over 7 bases. The germline gives CDR1 LNHDA, CDR2 SQIVND (reference sequence). The CDR3 length is 16 residues. V lost 3 bases, J lost 4 bases, and 9 bases stayed unmatched. For the CDR3, the DNA is TGTGCCAGTAGTATGAGAGCGGGGAACTCGTACAATGAGCAGTTCTTC. It yields the protein CASSMRAGNSYNEQFF.

This clonotype was counted ten times or more. The rearrangement links TRBV30 to TRBJ1-1; D gene ambiguous. The length of the CDR3 is 12 residues. Germline CDR1 reads GTSNPN; CDR2 reads SVGIG (reference sequence). V was cut by 4 bases and J by 4 bases, with 10 bases left in between. CDR3 in amino acids: CAWKERGTEAFF. CDR3 coding DNA: TGTGCCTGGAAAGAGCGTGGCACTGAAGCTTTCTTT.

The genes are TRBV9 and TRBJ1-2; 7 bases map to TRBD1. The germline gives CDR1 SGDLS, CDR2 YYNGEE. The CDR3 spans 14 residues. The V gene end was trimmed by 4 bases and the J gene end by 2 bases; junction bases not matched to a gene: 5. The CDR3 nucleotides read TGTGCCAGCAGCCCCCAGACAGGGAACTATGGCTACACCTTC. This encodes CASSPQTGNYGYTF.

This clonotype was counted at least ten times. The CDR3 reads CASSLSSGRVVLNTEAFF. DNA of the CDR3: TGTGCCAGCAGTTTATCTAGTGGACGGGTAGTCCTGAACACTGAAGCTTTCTTT. The chain combines TRBV27 with TRBJ1-1; D call uncertain. CDR1 MNHEY and CDR2 SMNVEV come from the germline V gene (reference sequence). V lost 0 bases and J lost 0, with 17 bases in between. The CDR3 is 18 amino acids.

The J gene is TRBJ2-2, the V gene TRBV28, with D hard to call. The V and J ends lost 2 bases and 0 bases respectively, with 13 bases between them. In germline, CDR1 is MDHEN, CDR2 SYDVKM. This CDR3 comprises 17 residues. CDR3 coding DNA: TGTGCCAGCAGTTTACGGTCGAGTCCAGCGAACACCGGGGAGCTGTTTTTT. It is translated as CASSLRSSPANTGELFF.

This clonotype was detected ten times or more. The chain carries TRBV5-1 and TRBJ1-1, with a weak D call TRBD1 (6 bases). V was cut by 2 bases and J by 7 bases, with 12 bases left in between. Germline V lookup: CDR1 SGHRS, CDR2 YFSETQ. The CDR3 sequence is 13 residues long. CDR3 nucleotide sequence: TGCGCCAGCAGCTTTGGTGGACAGTATGAAGCTTTCTTT. It specifies CASSFGGQYEAFF. The full variable domain, its missing parts supplied by reference TRBV5-1 and TRBJ1-1, is KAGVTQTPRYLIKTRGQQVTLSCSPISGHRSVSWYQQTPGQGLQFLFEYFSETQRNKGNFPGRFSGRQFSNSRSEMNVSTLELGDSALYLCASSFGGQYEAFFGQGTRLTVV.

This clonotype was counted ten times or more. CDR3 loop: CASSSLERGPGDTQYF. The CDR3 region has the DNA TGTGCCAGCAGTTCCCTAGAGAGGGGGCCTGGAGATACGCAGTATTTT. The chain links TRBV25-1 to TRBJ2-3, with 7 positions matching TRBD1. The trim removed 5 bases at V and 5 bases at J, leaving 13 bases unmatched. Germline CDR1 is MGHDK and CDR2 is SYGVNS. CDR3 size: 16 residues.

Regarding this clonotype: It may be a read error: a sequence one base away is much more abundant. The CDR3 protein is CVSSRGPDRSRAEAFF. The CDR3 DNA sequence: TGTGTCAGTAGTAGGGGGCCGGACAGGTCGAGGGCTGAAGCTTTCTTT. V and J are TRBV19 and TRBJ1-1, with TRBD1 identical over 7 bases. CDR1 is LNHDA, CDR2 SQIVND, per germline (reference sequence). The CDR3 has 16 amino acids.

The chain uses TRBV7-3 and TRBJ1-6; a weak D match, TRBD1 (6 bases). Trimming shortened V by 6 bases and J by 10 bases, and 16 bases separated the two germline ends. This CDR3 spans 14 amino acids. Germline CDR1 and CDR2: SGHTA and FQGTGA. The CDR3: CASSLRGYVSPLHF. DNA of the CDR3: TGTGCCAGCAGTCTAAGGGGGTACGTCTCACCCCTCCACTTT.

This clonotype occurred a few times. V is TRBV7-8 and J is TRBJ2-2; D remains ambiguous. The V gene lost 1 base and the J gene lost 1 base, with 13 bases spanning the gap. Germline CDR1 and CDR2: SGHVS and FQNEAQ. This CDR3 has 17 residues. The chain's CDR3 is CASSLVGSWRNTGELFF. In nucleotides, the CDR3 is TGTGCCAGCAGCTTAGTCGGTAGTTGGAGGAACACCGGGGAGCTGTTTTTT.